This passage covers 14 T cell receptor beta chains from one sample sequenced in a study of CD8 T cells in ankylosing spondylitis. TCRdb re-called the 5' RACE reads through MiXCR, storing one row per CDR3 protein. The sample yields 200,000 to 250,000 distinct CDR3 sequences, under 30% seen once. Sequencing was performed on blood, either unsorted or a sorted T cell fraction (not recorded which). The receptors derive from a male donor with ankylosing spondylitis or in good health (not recorded which).

This clonotype was seen ten or more times. The genes are TRBV20-1 and TRBJ1-5; TRBD1 matches 7 bases. This CDR3 spans 16 amino acids. Germline V CDR1 and CDR2: DFQATT, SNEGSKA (reference sequence). Trimming at V came to 2 bases and at J to 2 bases, leaving 9 bases not matched to a gene. CDR3 in amino acids: CSARSSTGARNQPQHF. The CDR3 nucleotides read TGCAGTGCTAGATCCTCCACAGGGGCCCGCAATCAGCCCCAGCATTTT.

Note on this clonotype: A much larger clonotype is one base distant, so this may be a read error. The V gene is TRBV7-9, the J gene TRBJ2-7; no firm D call. Germline loops: CDR1 SEHNR, CDR2 FQNEAQ (reference sequence). This CDR3 spans 13 amino acids. In DNA form, the CDR3 reads TGTGCCAGCAGCTTAGCGGGATCCTGCGAGCAGTACTTC. Translated: CASSLAGSCEQYF.

In this sample, this clonotype turned up many times. The chain links TRBV7-2 to TRBJ2-6; weak D call: TRBD1 (5 bases). Germline V gives CDR1 SGHTA, CDR2 FQGNSA. V was clipped by 5 bases and J by 3 bases, with 11 bases between them. The CDR3 loop spans 15 amino acids. The CDR3 reads CASSPRGSGANVLTF. CDR3 nucleotide sequence: TGTGCCAGCAGCCCTAGGGGCAGTGGGGCCAACGTCCTGACTTTC.

This clonotype has at least ten counts. The rearrangement uses TRBV20-1 and TRBJ1-6, with D possibly matching TRBD1 (5 bases). From germline, CDR1 is DFQATT and CDR2 SNEGSKA (reference sequence). This CDR3 contains 13 residues. The ends were cut back, 8 bases at V and 7 bases at J, with 15 bases in the middle. CDR3 bases: TGCAGTCCTCACAGGAGCGAAAATTCACCCCTCCACTTT. This gives the protein CSPHRSENSPLHF.

This clonotype was seen many times. This chain connects TRBV15 to TRBJ1-2; TRBD1 aligns across 9 bases. The ends lost 7 bases at V and 4 bases at J; junction bases unmatched: 19. Germline V lookup: CDR1 LNHNV, CDR2 YYDKDF (reference sequence). The CDR3 has 18 residues. CDR3 nucleotides: TGTGCCACCAATTCGGACGGGACAGGGCACCCTAGGATCTATGGCTACACCTTC. Protein product: CATNSDGTGHPRIYGYTF.

The sample holds a few counts of this clonotype. The chain recombines TRBV12-3 or TRBV12-4 with TRBJ2-3; unclear D gene. The germline V and J ends were trimmed by 5 bases and 6 bases, with 9 bases remaining between them. The CDR3 runs to 12 residues. The CDR3 bases are TGTGCCAGCAGTCAATATGGGGATACGCAGTATTTT. It encodes CASSQYGDTQYF.

V and J are TRBV20-1 and TRBJ2-7; D call uncertain. The CDR3 is made up of 12 amino acids. Trimming removed 0 bases from V and 2 bases from J, with 5 bases in between. The V gene's germline CDR1 is DFQATT and CDR2 SNEGSKA (reference sequence). CDR3: CSARERPYEQYF. DNA for the CDR3: TGCAGTGCTAGAGAACGCCCCTACGAGCAGTACTTC.

This clonotype was detected ten times or more. This chain links TRBV7-3 with TRBJ2-1; D is perhaps TRBD1 (6 bases). This CDR3 comprises 16 residues. Germline V gene lookup returns CDR1 SGHTA and CDR2 FQGTGA. The V end lost 0 bases, the J end lost 6 bases, and 15 bases lay between the germline ends. In nucleotides, the CDR3 is TGTGCCAGCAGCTTAACGCCGGGACAATACGTCAATGAGCAGTTCTTC. As protein: CASSLTPGQYVNEQFF.

The chain couples TRBV20-1 to TRBJ1-2; D may be TRBD1 (5 bases). Germline lookup yields CDR1 DFQATT and CDR2 SNEGSKA (reference sequence). The CDR3 is made up of 13 amino acids. The V gene lost 6 bases and the J gene lost 4 bases, with 15 bases spanning the gap. The CDR3 DNA follows: TGCAGTGCCAAGGACACTCGAGGCTATGGCTACACCTTC. Translation gives CSAKDTRGYGYTF.

This clonotype appeared many times. The chain joins TRBV4-1 to TRBJ2-5, with D perhaps being TRBD1 or TRBD2 (5 bases each). CDR1 MGHRA and CDR2 YSYEKL come from the germline V gene. The CDR3 extends over 15 amino acids. Deletions cut 3 bases from V and 5 bases from J, with 16 bases between. The CDR3: CASSQAGAGSETQYF. DNA of the CDR3: TGCGCCAGCAGCCAGGCCGGGGCGGGTTCGGAGACCCAGTACTTC.

The V gene is TRBV12-3 or TRBV12-4, the J gene TRBJ2-3; D call uncertain. CDR3 length: 13 amino acids. V was cut by 7 bases and J by 2 bases, with 10 bases left in between. CDR3 sequence: CASTTADTDTQYF. CDR3 nucleotides: TGTGCCAGCACGACGGCGGACACAGATACGCAGTATTTT.

This clonotype has only a few counts. The chain couples TRBV7-2 to TRBJ1-5, with D unresolved. Germline V gene sequence: CDR1 SGHTA, CDR2 FQGNSA. This CDR3 comprises 15 residues. V lost 0 bases and J 3 bases, leaving 9 bases between the germline ends. Written as DNA, the CDR3 is TGTGCCAGCAGCTTAGCGCCGACTCCCAATCAGCCCCAGCATTTT. Translated, it gives CASSLAPTPNQPQHF.

This clonotype has at least ten counts. The chain combines TRBV4-1 with TRBJ2-3, with TRBD2 as a possible D gene (5 bases). The CDR3 loop spans 15 amino acids. Between the trimmed V and J ends, which lost 7 bases and 1 base, there was a span of 15 bases. Germline lookup yields CDR1 MGHRA and CDR2 YSYEKL. The CDR3 nucleotides are TGCGCCAGCACCTCGTATAGTAGCGGCACAGATACGCAGTATTTT. Amino acids: CASTSYSSGTDTQYF.

This clonotype was observed at least ten times. The rearrangement links TRBV27 to TRBJ2-5; no definite D call. The germline gives CDR1 MNHEY, CDR2 SMNVEV (reference sequence). This CDR3 has 13 residues. V was cut by 2 bases and J by 8 bases, with 12 bases left in between. DNA for the CDR3: TGTGCCAGCAGTTTAGAACTGGGCATTACCCAGTACTTC. This translates into CASSLELGITQYF.